One sample yielded the 2 T cell receptor beta chains listed below, sequenced in a study of T cells in Graves' hyperthyroidism and ophthalmopathy. Amplification of TCR beta CDR3 regions was performed using RNA transcripts as template. Using the HTBI primer set, a first-round RT-PCR was run on the TCR CDR3. TCRdb reanalysed the multiplex PCR reads using MiXCR and keeps one entry per CDR3 protein. This table has about 560,000 distinct CDR3 sequences, 16% appearing once. The sample was blood. The receptors derive from a young woman with Graves' hyperthyroidism.

A remark on this clonotype: This sequence may be a read error, since a much larger clone differs from it by one base. The V gene is TRBV28, the J gene TRBJ1-2; TRBD1 is a possible D gene (6 bases). Germline assignment: CDR1 MDHEN and CDR2 SYDVKM. The CDR3 is made up of 17 amino acids. The V and J ends lost 6 bases and 6 bases respectively, with 26 bases between them. In nucleotides, the CDR3 is TGTGCCAGCAGCCCGGTCCGCACAGGGATCCTGTTGCATGGCTACACCTTC. Protein sequence: CASSPVRTGILLHGYTF.

The table lists this clonotype with many counts. This chain connects TRBV2 to TRBJ2-3; D possibly corresponds to TRBD2 (5 bases). The V and J ends lost 7 bases and 2 bases respectively, with 10 bases between them. Germline assignment: CDR1 SNHLY and CDR2 FYNNEI. This CDR3 has 13 residues. The CDR3 sequence: CASIPGNTDTQYF. CDR3 DNA sequence: TGTGCCAGCATCCCCGGGAACACAGATACGCAGTATTTT.